This T cell receptor beta chain is drawn from a study of T cell responses to AZD1222 COVID-19 vaccine. Looking at the study overall: Pooled in the analysis were second doses at about 4 or about 12 weeks.

V was clipped by 3 bases and J by 2 bases, with 17 bases between them. Germline assignment: CDR1 MGHRA and CDR2 YSYEKL. The CDR3 is 16 residues long. As for this clone: Its antigen is undetermined.

Sequencing was performed with immunoSEQ multiplex PCR; in TCRdb, only in-frame clones are kept and a portion is missing. The sample contains roughly 100,000 clones, approximately 84% of which appear only once. Study results and limitations: Only six or seven AZD1222 recipients tested seropositive at baseline. The reported proportion of spike-specific TCRs targeting unmutated variant regions was nearly half. Clonal diversity was possibly underestimated, and the donors were mostly white British, with more females.

The TCR comes from an adult in good health. The source material was peripheral blood, sampled on day 0 of AZD1222 vaccination. The V gene is TRBV4-1, the J gene TRBJ2-7; D is undetermined. The CDR3 DNA reads as TGCGCCAGCAGCCAGGAGAAGACCCCCCCAACCTACGAGCAGTACTTC. Translating it yields CASSQEKTPPTYEQYF.